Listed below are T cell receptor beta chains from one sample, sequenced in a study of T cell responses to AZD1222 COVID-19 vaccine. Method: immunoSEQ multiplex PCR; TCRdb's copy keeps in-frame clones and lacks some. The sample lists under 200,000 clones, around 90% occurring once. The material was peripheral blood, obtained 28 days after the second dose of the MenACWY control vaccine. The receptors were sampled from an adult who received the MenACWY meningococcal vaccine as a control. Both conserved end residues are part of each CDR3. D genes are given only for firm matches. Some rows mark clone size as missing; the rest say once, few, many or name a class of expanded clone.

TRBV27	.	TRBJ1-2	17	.	TGTGCCAGCAGTTTATCCCCCCGCCGCGGGGGGCTGGGTGGCTACACCTTC	CASSLSPRRGGLGGYTF
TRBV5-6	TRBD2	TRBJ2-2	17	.	TGTGCCAGCAGCTCCGGGACTAGCGGGAGGAAGGGCGGGGAGCTGTTTTTT	CASSSGTSGRKGGELFF
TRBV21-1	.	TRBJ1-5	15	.	TGTGCCAGCAGCAAAAGGTGGCAGTGCAATCAGCCCCAGCATTTT	CASSKRWQCNQPQHF
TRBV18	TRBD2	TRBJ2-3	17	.	TGTGCCAGCTCACGGACTAGCGGGGGGTCTAGCACAGATACGCAGTATTTT	CASSRTSGGSSTDTQYF
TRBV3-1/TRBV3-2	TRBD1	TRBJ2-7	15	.	TGTGCCAGCAGCCCCCAGACAGGGTGTCCCTACGAGCAGTACTTC	CASSPQTGCPYEQYF
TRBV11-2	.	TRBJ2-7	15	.	TGTGCCAGCAGCTCATTCACGACAACTGCCTACGAGCAGTACTTC	CASSSFTTTAYEQYF
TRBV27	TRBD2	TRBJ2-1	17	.	TGTGCCAGCAGTACCCGGGGTAGCGGGAGGAACTACAATGAGCAGTTCTTC	CASSTRGSGRNYNEQFF
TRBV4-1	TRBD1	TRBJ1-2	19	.	TGCGCCAGCAGCCAAGAAAAAGCCAGGACAGGAGCACCGGGGGATGGCTACACCTTC	CASSQEKARTGAPGDGYTF
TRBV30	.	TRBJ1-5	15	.	TGTGCCTGGAGTGGGAGGTCCCCCTGGAATCAGCCCCAGCATTTT	CAWSGRSPWNQPQHF
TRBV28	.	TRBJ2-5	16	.	TGTGCCAGCAGTTCCCCGATACAGGGTTCCGGAGAGACCCAGTACTTC	CASSSPIQGSGETQYF
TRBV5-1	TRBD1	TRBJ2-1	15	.	TGCGCCAGCAGCCGACAGGGCCACTCCTACAATGAGCAGTTCTTC	CASSRQGHSYNEQFF
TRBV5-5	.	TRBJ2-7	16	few	TGTGCCAGCAGCTTGGGTCTTCAGGGTAGCTCCTACGAGCAGTACTTC	CASSLGLQGSSYEQYF
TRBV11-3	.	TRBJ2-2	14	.	TGTGCCAGCAGCTTAGTGGAATGGTCCGGGGAGCTGTTTTTT	CASSLVEWSGELFF
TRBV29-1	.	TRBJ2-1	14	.	TGCAGCGTTGTTGAGCGGGACACCTACAATGAGCAGTTCTTC	CSVVERDTYNEQFF
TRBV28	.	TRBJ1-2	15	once	TGTGCCAGCAGTCCCCCTCCCGGGGGGAACTATGGCTACACCTTC	CASSPPPGGNYGYTF
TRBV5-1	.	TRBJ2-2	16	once	TGCGCCAGCAGCCCAACCCCCCAGGACGTCGCCGGGGAGCTGTTTTTT	CASSPTPQDVAGELFF
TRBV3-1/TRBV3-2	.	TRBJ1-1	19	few	TGTGCCAGCAGCCAAGTCGTACCCGAAGTCGGGACCCCGAACACTGAAGCTTTCTTT	CASSQVVPEVGTPNTEAFF
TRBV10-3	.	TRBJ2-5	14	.	TGTGCCATCAGTAGCGGACAAGCTAAAGAGACCCAGTACTTC	CAISSGQAKETQYF
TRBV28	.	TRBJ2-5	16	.	TGTGCCAGCAGCCCCTATATAAGTCAGGGGTGGGGGACCCAGTACTTC	CASSPYISQGWGTQYF
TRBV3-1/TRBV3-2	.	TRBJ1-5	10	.	TGTGCCAGCAGCCCGCTGGCCCAGCATTTT	CASSPLAQHF